This passage covers 32 T cell receptor beta chains from one sample sequenced in a study of blood T cell repertoires in COVID-19. Method: immunoSEQ multiplex PCR; TCRdb's copy keeps in-frame clones and lacks some. The sample consists of 150,000 to 200,000 clones, over 60% of them appearing once. The sequencing sample was made of peripheral blood. All receptors derive from an older woman with acute or convalescent COVID-19.

V is TRBV27 and J is TRBJ1-4; TRBD1 might be the D (5 bases). CDR1 is MNHEY and CDR2 is SMNVEV in the germline V gene (reference sequence). The CDR3 contains 14 residues. The germline V and J ends were trimmed by 3 bases and 4 bases, with 9 bases remaining between them. The CDR3 sequence: CASSFWRGNEKLFF. The DNA of the CDR3 is TGTGCCAGCAGTTTTTGGAGGGGTAATGAAAAACTGTTTTTT.

V is TRBV20-1 and J is TRBJ1-1; a weak D match, TRBD1 (5 bases). This CDR3 spans 15 amino acids. The germline V gene has CDR1 DFQATT and CDR2 SNEGSKA (reference sequence). V lost 3 bases, J lost 5 bases, and 19 bases lay in between. CDR3 sequence: CSASPISGVATEAFF. CDR3 sequence (DNA): TGCAGTGCTAGTCCGATCTCGGGGGTGGCTACTGAAGCTTTCTTT.

The rearrangement links TRBV19 to TRBJ1-3; possible D gene TRBD1, 6 bases. Germline assignment: CDR1 LNHDA and CDR2 SQIVND (reference sequence). Trimming removed 7 bases at V and 0 bases at J, with 16 bases between. This CDR3 is 16 amino acids long. The DNA of the CDR3 is TGTGCCAGTAAGCGCGACAGGCCCATCTCTGGAAACACCATATATTTT. Translation: CASKRDRPISGNTIYF.

The CDR3 sequence is CASSSRDRNEQFF. CDR3 coding DNA: TGTGCCAGCAGCTCGCGGGACAGGAATGAGCAGTTCTTC. This chain connects TRBV3-1 (or the pseudogene TRBV3-2) to TRBJ2-1; 8 positions agree with TRBD1. The CDR3 loop spans 13 amino acids. The germline V gene encodes CDR1 LGHDT and CDR2 YNNKEL (reference sequence). With 5 bases clipped from V and 7 bases from J, the junction kept 4 bases outside the gene matches.

The chain is built from TRBV19 and TRBJ1-5; D may be TRBD1 (6 bases). Trimming shortened V by 6 bases and J by 4 bases, and 22 bases separated the two germline ends. From germline, CDR1 is LNHDA and CDR2 SQIVND (reference sequence). This CDR3 has 17 amino acids. The CDR3, as DNA: TGTGCCAGTAGCACCATCTCTTTCAGGGGCGAGAATCAGCCCCAGCATTTT. It codes for CASSTISFRGENQPQHF.

In its sample, this clone was seen once. The rearrangement uses TRBV27 and TRBJ1-3; D is uncertain. The germline V gene has CDR1 MNHEY and CDR2 SMNVEV (reference sequence). The germline V and J ends were trimmed by 2 bases and 0 bases, with 11 bases remaining between them. The CDR3 spans 16 residues. CDR3 sequence reads: CASSLNRVSSGNTIYF. For the CDR3, the DNA is TGTGCCAGCAGTTTAAATCGGGTCAGCTCTGGAAACACCATATATTTT.

The chain has TRBV5-1 and TRBJ2-1; TRBD2 matches 8 bases. J lost 6 bases, V lost 1 base, and 12 bases had no gene match. Per germline, CDR1 SGHRS and CDR2 YFSETQ. The CDR3 length is 17 residues. CDR3 DNA sequence: TGCGCCAGCAGCTTGATCGGCTCTAGCGGGCGAACCAATGAGCAGTTCTTC. Encoded protein: CASSLIGSSGRTNEQFF.

This chain joins TRBV19 and TRBJ1-5, with TRBD1 matching over 8 bases. In germline, CDR1 is LNHDA, CDR2 SQIVND (reference sequence). J gave up 4 bases and V 6 bases, and 2 bases lay outside the gene matches. This CDR3 has 13 residues. This CDR3 reads CASSQGANQPQHF. CDR3 in DNA: TGTGCCAGTAGCCAGGGGGCAAATCAGCCCCAGCATTTT.

V usage is TRBV19 and J usage is TRBJ1-2, with TRBD1 matching over 9 bases. The CDR3 extends over 14 amino acids. The trim removed 5 bases at V and 5 bases at J, leaving 6 bases unmatched. CDR1 is LNHDA, CDR2 SQIVND, per germline (reference sequence). CDR3 DNA: TGTGCCAGTAGTCCCGGGACAGGGCTTTATGGCTACACCTTC. Its protein product is CASSPGTGLYGYTF.

This clone was picked up a small number of times. This chain joins TRBV4-1 and TRBJ2-4; 8 bases map to TRBD2. V was clipped by 1 base and J by 2 bases; unmatched bases: 16. Germline CDR1 reads MGHRA; CDR2 reads YSYEKL. The CDR3 is 20 amino acids. The DNA for the CDR3 is TGCGCCAGCAGCCAAGGGACCAGATTGGTAGCGGGATCATCCAAAAACATTCAGTACTTC. Protein: CASSQGTRLVAGSSKNIQYF.

This chain connects TRBV3-1 (or the pseudogene TRBV3-2) to TRBJ1-4, with D maybe TRBD1 (6 bases). The CDR3 is 16 amino acids. Germline V gives CDR1 LGHDT, CDR2 YNNKEL (reference sequence). Trimming left V 0 bases short and J 5 bases short, with 13 bases between. DNA for the CDR3: TGTGCCAGCAGCCAAGAATTATGGACAGACAATGAAAAACTGTTTTTT. As protein: CASSQELWTDNEKLFF.

This clone was picked up a small number of times. This chain uses TRBV7-9 with TRBJ2-2; D remains unclear. V was trimmed by 5 bases and J by 6 bases, leaving 10 bases between them. The CDR3 spans 13 residues. The germline V gene encodes CDR1 SEHNR and CDR2 FQNEAQ (reference sequence). CDR3 in DNA: TGTGCCAGCAGCGAAACGGTAGCCGGGGAGCTGTTTTTT. It yields the protein CASSETVAGELFF.

About this clone itself: This CDR3 is also generated by other DNA sequences in the sample. This chain joins TRBV3-1 (or the pseudogene TRBV3-2) and TRBJ1-1; D gene ambiguous. The germline V and J ends were trimmed by 1 base and 5 bases, with 8 bases remaining between them. There are 13 residues in the CDR3. CDR1 and CDR2 from the germline V gene are LGHDT and YNNKEL (reference sequence). Here the CDR3 reads CASSQVRGTEAFF. The CDR3 nucleotides read TGTGCCAGCAGCCAAGTGAGAGGGACTGAAGCTTTCTTT.

The genes are TRBV10-1 and TRBJ2-7; D perhaps matches TRBD1 (6 bases). V gave up 4 bases and J gave up 0 bases, with 13 bases separating them. Germline CDR1 is WNHNN and CDR2 is SYGVQD (reference sequence). There are 15 residues in the CDR3. CDR3 amino acids: CASSGRTAYSYEQYF. The CDR3, as DNA: TGCGCCAGCAGTGGCCGGACAGCCTACTCCTACGAGCAGTACTTC.

This chain connects TRBV5-6 to TRBJ2-1, with 10 bases lining up with TRBD2. The germline CDR1 and CDR2 sequences are SGHDT and YYEEEE. V gave up 0 bases and J gave up 0 bases; unmatched junction bases: 6. This CDR3 has 18 residues. CDR3 sequence (DNA): TGTGCCAGCAGCTTGGGAGGTAGCGGGGGGAGCTCCTACAATGAGCAGTTCTTC. Residues: CASSLGGSGGSSYNEQFF.

J is TRBJ1-2 and V is TRBV12-1. TRBV12-1 is recorded as a pseudogene. The CDR3 totals 18 residues. Here the CDR3 DNA reads TGTGCCAGCAGCTTTGATTGGGGGGGGCGGTACTCTAGCTATGGCTACACCTTC. Protein product: CASSFDWGGRYSSYGYTF.

The rearrangement links TRBV5-6 to TRBJ2-7; tentative D call: TRBD2 (5 bases). Between the trimmed V and J ends, which lost 1 base and 7 bases, there was a span of 9 bases. The CDR3 length is 12 residues. The germline CDR1 and CDR2 sequences are SGHDT and YYEEEE. The CDR3 DNA sequence: TGTGCCAGCAGCTTGATGCGGGTTGAGCAGTACTTC. Protein sequence: CASSLMRVEQYF.

V gene TRBV19 combines with J gene TRBJ1-1; 7 nucleotides align to TRBD1. V lost 5 bases and J lost 6; bases outside the gene matches: 15. Germline-derived CDR1 and CDR2 are LNHDA and SQIVND (reference sequence). The CDR3 covers 16 residues. The DNA of the CDR3 is TGTGCCAGTAGTCCGACATCCCCTCCAGGGGGACCTGAAGCTTTCTTT. This encodes CASSPTSPPGGPEAFF.

J is TRBJ2-2 and V is TRBV19; the match to TRBD1 covers 7 bases. CDR3 size: 14 residues. Per germline, CDR1 LNHDA and CDR2 SQIVND (reference sequence). The V and J ends lost 3 bases and 6 bases, in that order; junction bases with no gene match: 4. The DNA of the CDR3 is TGTGCCAGTAGTATGGACAGGTTTCCCGGGGAGCTGTTTTTT. Protein: CASSMDRFPGELFF.

The rearrangement joins TRBV19 to TRBJ1-1; 8 bases match TRBD1. CDR1 is LNHDA, CDR2 SQIVND, per germline (reference sequence). The length of the CDR3 is 13 residues. The ends lost 7 bases at V and 3 bases at J; junction bases unmatched: 4. The CDR3 reads CASTLRGHTEAFF. The CDR3 bases are TGTGCCAGTACCCTCAGGGGGCACACTGAAGCTTTCTTT. Variable domain in full (rest from reference TRBV19 and TRBJ1-1): DGGITQSPKYLFRKEGQNVTLSCEQNLNHDAMYWYRQDPGQGLRLIYYSQIVNDFQKGDIAEGYSVSREKKESFPLTVTSAQKNPTAFYLCASTLRGHTEAFFGQGTRLTVV.

This chain joins TRBV29-1 and TRBJ2-7, with unresolved D. The CDR3 contains 12 residues. CDR1 is SQVTM and CDR2 is ANQGSEA in the germline V gene. V lost 5 bases to trimming and J lost 4 bases, with 12 bases between them. CDR3 DNA sequence: TGCAGCGTTCGCGAGGATGGTTACGAGCAGTACTTC. Translation: CSVREDGYEQYF.

The chain links TRBV5-1 to TRBJ2-7, with D possibly matching TRBD1 (6 bases). Trimming shortened V by 4 bases and J by 6 bases, and 17 bases separated the two germline ends. The CDR3 has 14 residues. Germline V CDR1 and CDR2: SGHRS, YFSETQ. CDR3 coding DNA: TGCGCCAGCAGCCCCAGGACAGATGGCACCGAGCAGTACTTC. Protein sequence: CASSPRTDGTEQYF.

The chain recombines TRBV28 with TRBJ1-3; 7 bases line up with TRBD1. With V trimmed by 6 bases and J by 4 bases, 6 bases remained unmatched. The length of the CDR3 is 14 residues. Looked up from germline, CDR1 is MDHEN and CDR2 is SYDVKM. CDR3 sequence (DNA): TGTGCCAGCAGCCCGAGGGGGCTAGGAAACACCATATATTTT. Translated, it gives CASSPRGLGNTIYF.

The genes are TRBV5-6 and TRBJ1-5; 9 nucleotides line up with TRBD1. Germline V gene sequence: CDR1 SGHDT, CDR2 YYEEEE. J was trimmed by 0 bases and V by 4 bases; bases with no gene match: 5. This CDR3 is 16 amino acids long. CDR3 coding DNA: TGTGCCAGCAGCAGAACAGGGGGCTTTAGCAATCAGCCCCAGCATTTT. Translation gives CASSRTGGFSNQPQHF.

This clone was counted a few times. The chain joins TRBV5-1 to TRBJ1-2; TRBD1 matches 12 bases. Trimming removed 4 bases from V and 7 bases from J; junction bases left unmatched: 5. Per the germline V gene, CDR1 is SGHRS and CDR2 is YFSETQ. The CDR3 length is 14 residues. CDR3 sequence: CASSGGTGGLGYTF. The CDR3 nucleotides are TGCGCCAGCAGCGGGGGGACAGGGGGCCTTGGCTACACCTTC.

This clone was seen more than once but under ten times. This chain connects TRBV6-4 to TRBJ2-1; TRBD1 matches 7 bases. Losses at the gene ends were 6 bases for V and 5 bases for J; bases not matched to a gene: 4. This CDR3 has 13 amino acids. Germline loops: CDR1 MRHNA, CDR2 SNTAGT. The CDR3 here is CASRLDRNNEQFF. As DNA, the CDR3 is TGTGCCAGCAGATTGGACAGGAACAATGAGCAGTTCTTC.

The chain carries TRBV10-3 and TRBJ2-7, with D possibly TRBD1 on 6 matching bases. Trimming pared 0 bases from V and 3 bases from J, leaving 15 bases between. This CDR3 contains 16 residues. Germline V gives CDR1 ENHRY, CDR2 SYGVKD. The CDR3 spells CAISESVFRDNYEQYF. CDR3 bases: TGTGCCATCAGTGAGTCGGTTTTCCGGGACAACTACGAGCAGTACTTC.

This rearrangement joins TRBV29-1 to TRBJ2-7; a weak D match, TRBD1 (5 bases). The CDR3 is made up of 12 amino acids. The germline V gene has CDR1 SQVTM and CDR2 ANQGSEA. V was shortened by 4 bases and J by 3 bases, with 10 bases between the two germline ends. The CDR3 is CSVATGIYEQYF. DNA for the CDR3: TGCAGCGTTGCCACAGGAATCTACGAGCAGTACTTC.

The J gene is TRBJ2-7, the V gene TRBV27, with 10 bases fitting TRBD1. The CDR3 loop spans 15 amino acids. CDR1 MNHEY and CDR2 SMNVEV come from the germline V gene (reference sequence). Germline trimming cut 4 bases from V and 4 bases from J; bases unmatched to any gene: 7. The CDR3 loop reads CASSSSGTGEYEQYF. In DNA, the CDR3 is TGTGCCAGCAGTTCCTCCGGGACAGGGGAATACGAGCAGTACTTC.

The rearrangement joins TRBV9 to TRBJ2-1; TRBD2 agrees at 8 bases. The length of the CDR3 is 16 residues. J gave up 1 base and V 3 bases, and 6 bases lay outside the gene matches. Germline assignment: CDR1 SGDLS and CDR2 YYNGEE. DNA of the CDR3: TGTGCCAGCAGCGGAGGAGCGGGAGCATCCTACAATGAGCAGTTCTTC. Translating it yields CASSGGAGASYNEQFF.

The chain recombines TRBV3-1 (or the pseudogene TRBV3-2) with TRBJ1-2; 7 bases line up with TRBD1. The germline V gene encodes CDR1 LGHDT and CDR2 YNNKEL (reference sequence). The ends lost 7 bases at V and 4 bases at J; junction bases unmatched: 6. The CDR3 extends over 13 amino acids. The DNA for the CDR3 is TGTGCCAGCAAAGACAGGGATCTCTATGGCTACACCTTC. Translation gives CASKDRDLYGYTF.

This clone was recorded once. The chain has TRBV7-9 and TRBJ2-7; 9 bases map to TRBD2. The CDR3 extends over 16 amino acids. V lost 1 base and J lost 0; bases outside the gene matches: 4. Germline CDR1 reads SEHNR; CDR2 reads FQNEAQ (reference sequence). CDR3 amino acids: CASSLDLAGSSYEQYF. The CDR3 bases are TGTGCCAGCAGCTTAGACCTAGCGGGAAGCTCCTACGAGCAGTACTTC. The full variable domain, in which reference TRBV7-9 and TRBJ2-7 provide the parts outside the CDR3, is DTGVSQNPRHKITKRGQNVTFRCDPISEHNRLYWYRQTLGQGPEFLTYFQNEAQLEKSRLLSDRFSAERPKGSFSTLEIQRTEQGDSAMYLCASSLDLAGSSYEQYFGPGTRLTVT.